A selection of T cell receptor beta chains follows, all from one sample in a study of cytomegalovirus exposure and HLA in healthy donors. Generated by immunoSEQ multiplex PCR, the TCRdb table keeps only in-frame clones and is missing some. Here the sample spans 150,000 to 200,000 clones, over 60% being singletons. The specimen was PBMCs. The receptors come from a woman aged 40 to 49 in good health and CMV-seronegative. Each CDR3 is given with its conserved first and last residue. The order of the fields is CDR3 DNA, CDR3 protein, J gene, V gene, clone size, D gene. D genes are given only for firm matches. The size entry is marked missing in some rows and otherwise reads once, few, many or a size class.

DNA: TGTTCCAGCAGCTGGACAGGGGCTGCTTTCTTT; CDR3: CSSSWTGAAFF; J: TRBJ1-1; V: TRBV7-9; size: NA; D: TRBD1
DNA: TGTGCCAGCGCTGGCCGGAGTCGCTACGAGCAGTACTTC; CDR3: CASAGRSRYEQYF; J: TRBJ2-7; V: TRBV7-9; size: few; D: NA
DNA: TGCAGCGTTATCGGGGGGTTAGGCTACACCTTC; CDR3: CSVIGGLGYTF; J: TRBJ1-2; V: TRBV29-1; size: NA; D: NA
DNA: TGCGCCAGCAGCCAAGATGGCAGGATGACAAAACCCGAAAATCAGCCCCAGCATTTT; CDR3: CASSQDGRMTKPENQPQHF; J: TRBJ1-5; V: TRBV4-3; size: few; D: NA
DNA: TGTGCTAGTGGCCGCATGACAGGGAACACTGAAGCTTTCTTT; CDR3: CASGRMTGNTEAFF; J: TRBJ1-1; V: TRBV12-5; size: NA; D: NA
DNA: TGTGCCAGCAGCTTGGATCCGGGACAGGAGCATGGCTACACCTTC; CDR3: CASSLDPGQEHGYTF; J: TRBJ1-2; V: TRBV7-2; size: NA; D: TRBD1
DNA: TGCGCCAGCAGCCAAGAGGGGGGCAGAACTAGCGCAGATACGCAGTATTTT; CDR3: CASSQEGGRTSADTQYF; J: TRBJ2-3; V: TRBV4-3; size: NA; D: NA
DNA: TGTGCCAGCAGCAAAACGGCGGAGAGCTCCTACGAGCAGTACTTC; CDR3: CASSKTAESSYEQYF; J: TRBJ2-7; V: TRBV9; size: NA; D: NA
DNA: TGTGCCAGTAGTACGTACAATGAGCAGTTCTTC; CDR3: CASSTYNEQFF; J: TRBJ2-1; V: TRBV19; size: NA; D: NA
DNA: TGTGCCAGCAGCTTCGGGACTAGCGGGACCCTCTACAATGAGCAGTTCTTC; CDR3: CASSFGTSGTLYNEQFF; J: TRBJ2-1; V: TRBV5-4; size: NA; D: TRBD2
DNA: TGCGCCAGCAGCCAAGGACTAGCGGGAGCCCTTCTGTCCAATGAGCAGTTCTTC; CDR3: CASSQGLAGALLSNEQFF; J: TRBJ2-1; V: TRBV4-3; size: once; D: TRBD2
DNA: TGTGCCTGGAGTGTCGGTAGAACCACAGATACGCAGTATTTT; CDR3: CAWSVGRTTDTQYF; J: TRBJ2-3; V: TRBV30; size: few; D: NA
DNA: TGCGCCAGCAGCCAAGACCACACAGGGGGTTCCTACGAGCAGTACTTC; CDR3: CASSQDHTGGSYEQYF; J: TRBJ2-7; V: TRBV4-3; size: NA; D: TRBD1
DNA: TGCGCCAGCAGTCAAGTCCCGGTCATATGGCGGGAGGGAAGCTCCTACGAGCAGTACTTC; CDR3: CASSQVPVIWREGSSYEQYF; J: TRBJ2-7; V: TRBV23-1; size: NA; D: TRBD2
DNA: TGTGCCGGCAGCCCCGGGACTCGGCATGGCTACACCTTC; CDR3: CAGSPGTRHGYTF; J: TRBJ1-2; V: TRBV11-1; size: NA; D: NA
DNA: TGCGCCAGCAGCCAAGATCTAGGACTGATCAATCAGCCCCAGCATTTT; CDR3: CASSQDLGLINQPQHF; J: TRBJ1-5; V: TRBV4-1; size: NA; D: NA
DNA: TGTGCCAGCAGTGTTGAGCAGGGGAGAGAGCAGTACTTC; CDR3: CASSVEQGREQYF; J: TRBJ2-7; V: TRBV2; size: few; D: NA
DNA: TGCGCCAGCAGCCCAGTTCGACAGGTAGCCAAAAACATTCAGTACTTC; CDR3: CASSPVRQVAKNIQYF; J: TRBJ2-4; V: TRBV4-3; size: NA; D: NA
DNA: TGTGCTAGTGGCATTAGCGGGAGCTCCTACAATGAGCAGTTCTTC; CDR3: CASGISGSSYNEQFF; J: TRBJ2-1; V: TRBV12-5; size: NA; D: TRBD2
DNA: TGTGCCACCAGCGGTGGTAGGGGAGATACGCAGTATTTT; CDR3: CATSGGRGDTQYF; J: TRBJ2-3; V: TRBV15; size: few; D: NA
DNA: TGTGCCAGCAGTTACACCGGGATCAACTATGGCTACACCTTC; CDR3: CASSYTGINYGYTF; J: TRBJ1-2; V: TRBV6-5; size: NA; D: NA
DNA: TGCGCCAGCAGCTTACTGACTAGCGGGAGTACGTTCGGGGAGCTGTTTTTT; CDR3: CASSLLTSGSTFGELFF; J: TRBJ2-2; V: TRBV5-1; size: NA; D: TRBD2
DNA: TGTGCCTGGAGTGTAAATAAGAGGGGACAGGCCGTTCTCTATAGCAATCAGCCCCAGCATTTT; CDR3: CAWSVNKRGQAVLYSNQPQHF; J: TRBJ1-5; V: TRBV30; size: NA; D: TRBD1
DNA: TGTGCCACCAGCAGAGGGGGACAGGGAAAGGGGAATGAGCAGTTCTTC; CDR3: CATSRGGQGKGNEQFF; J: TRBJ2-1; V: TRBV15; size: NA; D: TRBD1
DNA: TGTGCCAGCAGCCAGGGCCCTCCTTATGGCTACACCTTC; CDR3: CASSQGPPYGYTF; J: TRBJ1-2; V: TRBV5-4; size: NA; D: NA
DNA: TGTGCCAGCAGCTCTGCGGGAGGGTTTGACGAGCAGTACTTC; CDR3: CASSSAGGFDEQYF; J: TRBJ2-7; V: TRBV7-2; size: once; D: TRBD2
DNA: TGTGCCAGCAGCCTTAGAGTCACTGAAGCTTTCTTT; CDR3: CASSLRVTEAFF; J: TRBJ1-1; V: TRBV7-2; size: NA; D: NA
DNA: TGCGCCAGCAGCCGGATAAACAGGGGAAACTATGGCTACACCTTC; CDR3: CASSRINRGNYGYTF; J: TRBJ1-2; V: TRBV4-3; size: NA; D: TRBD1
DNA: TGTGCCAGCAGTTACTCGGGACAGGCACCCTACTACGAGCAGTACTTC; CDR3: CASSYSGQAPYYEQYF; J: TRBJ2-7; V: TRBV6-5; size: NA; D: TRBD1
DNA: TGTGCCAGTAGTATGACAGGGAGCACTGAAGCTTTCTTT; CDR3: CASSMTGSTEAFF; J: TRBJ1-1; V: TRBV19; size: once; D: TRBD1
DNA: TGTGCCAGCAGCCCCCTGGGGCTGATGTCTGGGGCCAACGTCCTGACTTTC; CDR3: CASSPLGLMSGANVLTF; J: TRBJ2-6; V: TRBV7-2; size: once; D: NA
DNA: TGCGCCAGCAGCCGAGGACAGATTAACTATGGCTACACCTTC; CDR3: CASSRGQINYGYTF; J: TRBJ1-2; V: TRBV4-3; size: once; D: NA
DNA: TGTGCCAGCCGGGGGGCCGGGAACACCGGGGAGCTGTTTTTT; CDR3: CASRGAGNTGELFF; J: TRBJ2-2; V: TRBV11-2; size: few; D: NA
DNA: TGTGCCAGCAGCGTGTCCAGTTATGGCTACACCTTC; CDR3: CASSVSSYGYTF; J: TRBJ1-2; V: TRBV9; size: NA; D: NA
DNA: TGTGCCAGCAGCTTACTAGCGGGAGAATTCAATGAGCAGTTCTTC; CDR3: CASSLLAGEFNEQFF; J: TRBJ2-1; V: TRBV7-3; size: NA; D: TRBD2
DNA: TGTGCCAGCAGACTCTTGGGGGGATTCCGCACAGATACGCAGTATTTT; CDR3: CASRLLGGFRTDTQYF; J: TRBJ2-3; V: TRBV27; size: NA; D: NA
DNA: TGCGCCAGCAGCCAGCTTGGACAGGGGAGCTCTGGGGCCAACGTCCTGACTTTC; CDR3: CASSQLGQGSSGANVLTF; J: TRBJ2-6; V: TRBV4-1; size: few; D: TRBD1
DNA: TGTGCTAGCAGCTCCGGGACTAGCCCCAATGAGCAGTTCTTC; CDR3: CASSSGTSPNEQFF; J: TRBJ2-1; V: TRBV7-7; size: NA; D: TRBD2
DNA: TGTGCCAGCAGCTCCGGGTCCCCTTTTAACACCTTC; CDR3: CASSSGSPFNTF; J: TRBJ1-2; V: TRBV7-9; size: NA; D: NA
DNA: TGTGCCAGCAGCTTAGGTCAGGTCAACAATTCACCCCTCCACTTT; CDR3: CASSLGQVNNSPLHF; J: TRBJ1-6; V: TRBV7-9; size: NA; D: NA
DNA: TGTGCCAGCAGCGTAGCAAACCGGGGGCAGTTCTTC; CDR3: CASSVANRGQFF; J: TRBJ2-1; V: TRBV9; size: NA; D: NA
DNA: TGTGCCAGCAGCCCTGGACTAGCCGTAAATGAGCAGTTCTTC; CDR3: CASSPGLAVNEQFF; J: TRBJ2-1; V: TRBV11-2; size: NA; D: TRBD2
DNA: TGTGCCAGCAGCCGGGGGGGAGGTTACGAGGAGACCCAGTACTTC; CDR3: CASSRGGGYEETQYF; J: TRBJ2-5; V: TRBV7-9; size: once; D: TRBD2
DNA: TGTGCCAGCAGCTTTGATGCGGGAGGGGGCGAGCAGTACTTC; CDR3: CASSFDAGGGEQYF; J: TRBJ2-7; V: TRBV7-2; size: NA; D: TRBD2
DNA: TGTGCCAGCAGCCAAGGGACTAGTCTTACGGATACGCAGTATTTT; CDR3: CASSQGTSLTDTQYF; J: TRBJ2-3; V: TRBV14; size: NA; D: TRBD2
DNA: TGTGCCATCAGTGGGACAGGGGGAAGAAACGAGCAGTACTTC; CDR3: CAISGTGGRNEQYF; J: TRBJ2-7; V: TRBV10-3; size: once; D: TRBD1
DNA: TGCGCCAGCAGCCAAGATGCGGGACAGGGGGCAGGGTCACCCCTCCACTTT; CDR3: CASSQDAGQGAGSPLHF; J: TRBJ1-6; V: TRBV4-3; size: NA; D: TRBD1
DNA: TGTGCCAGCAGTGAAGGGGAGGGGCAGCCCCAGCATTTT; CDR3: CASSEGEGQPQHF; J: TRBJ1-5; V: TRBV6-1; size: NA; D: NA
DNA: TGTGCCAGCAGCCCCGGGCGGGTAGATAACACCGGGGAGCTGTTTTTT; CDR3: CASSPGRVDNTGELFF; J: TRBJ2-2; V: TRBV5-4; size: NA; D: NA
DNA: TGTGCCAGTAGTGTGGGCGCTATACAAGAGACCCAGTACTTC; CDR3: CASSVGAIQETQYF; J: TRBJ2-5; V: TRBV19; size: NA; D: NA
DNA: TGTGCCAGCAGTTCCGGACATCCCGGGGAGCTGTTTTTT; CDR3: CASSSGHPGELFF; J: TRBJ2-2; V: TRBV27; size: NA; D: NA